One and the same sample provided the 26 T cell receptor beta chains below, sequenced in a study of T-cell reconstitution after alpha-beta-depleted transplantation in children. Preparation of the TCRbeta library was carried out with unique molecular identifiers. From the PCR reads, TCRdb called clonotypes with MiXCR, one entry per CDR3 protein. The sample holds about 440,000 distinct CDR3 sequences; 43% are singletons and the top ten take 27%. Sequencing was performed on PBMCs, taken before TCRalphabeta/CD19-depleted stem cell transplant. Receptors were obtained from a girl aged 2-10 years with aplastic anemia, due to receive a stem cell transplant.

This clonotype was seen a few times. V is TRBV7-2 and J is TRBJ2-3; unclear D gene. The germline V and J ends were trimmed by 5 bases and 0 bases, with 12 bases remaining between them. Per germline, CDR1 SGHTA and CDR2 FQGNSA. The CDR3 spans 15 residues. The CDR3 loop is CASSIGRASTDTQYF. CDR3 bases: TGTGCCAGCAGCATCGGACGGGCTAGCACAGATACGCAGTATTTT.

V and J are TRBV10-3 and TRBJ2-7; 13 bases match TRBD2. The CDR3 contains 19 residues. J gave up 3 bases and V 4 bases, and 15 bases lay outside the gene matches. CDR1 ENHRY and CDR2 SYGVKD come from the germline V gene. Here the CDR3 DNA reads TGTGCCATCAGTGCCCGAGATAGACTAGCGGGGGGCATAAACTACGAGCAGTACTTC. It specifies CAISARDRLAGGINYEQYF.

This CDR3 is CAIARDRGEQYF. CDR3 DNA sequence: TGTGCCATCGCCCGGGACCGAGGGGAGCAGTACTTC. This chain uses TRBV10-3 with TRBJ2-7; D tentatively reads TRBD1 or TRBD2 (5 bases each). The germline V and J ends were trimmed by 8 bases and 7 bases, with 15 bases remaining between them. The germline gives CDR1 ENHRY, CDR2 SYGVKD. The CDR3 is 12 amino acids.

The chain carries TRBV7-9 and TRBJ2-5, with TRBD2 matching 9 bases. Looked up from germline, CDR1 is SEHNR and CDR2 is FQNEAQ (reference sequence). This CDR3 contains 16 residues. Losses at the gene ends were 6 bases for V and 2 bases for J; bases not matched to a gene: 10. CDR3 nucleotides: TGTGCCAGCAGGGCCGGGACTAGCCCTTTTCAAGAGACCCAGTACTTC. Translated: CASRAGTSPFQETQYF.

The rearrangement joins TRBV4-1 to TRBJ2-7; D not resolved. The V end lost 1 base, the J end lost 0 bases, and 7 bases lay between the germline ends. Germline assignment: CDR1 MGHRA and CDR2 YSYEKL. This CDR3 is 14 amino acids long. The CDR3 DNA is TGCGCCAGCAGCCAAGGGGTACACTCCTACGAGCAGTACTTC. As protein: CASSQGVHSYEQYF.

The sample holds many counts of this clonotype. This chain joins TRBV27 and TRBJ2-3, with unresolved D. This CDR3 has 14 residues. Germline CDR1 MNHEY, CDR2 SMNVEV (reference sequence). V lost 4 bases and J lost 6, with 14 bases in between. The CDR3 region is CASSSPTSPDTQYF. CDR3 nucleotide sequence: TGTGCCAGCAGTTCCCCGACCTCCCCGGATACGCAGTATTTT.

This clonotype was observed many times. This chain links TRBV3-1 with TRBJ1-1; maybe TRBD1 (6 bases). The CDR3 loop spans 15 amino acids. Trimming left V 2 bases short and J 1 base short, with 11 bases between. CDR1 and CDR2 (germline): LGHDT, YNNKEL (reference sequence). CDR3 amino acids: CASSQQGKWNTEAFF. CDR3 DNA sequence: TGTGCCAGCAGCCAACAGGGGAAGTGGAACACTGAAGCTTTCTTT.

This clonotype has just a few counts. V usage is TRBV18 and J usage is TRBJ2-6; D unclear. The CDR3 totals 17 residues. Germline loops: CDR1 KGHSH, CDR2 LQKENI. V was cut by 2 bases and J by 2 bases, with 13 bases left in between. CDR3 in amino acids: CASSPLGFSPGANVLTF. For the CDR3, the DNA is TGTGCCAGCTCACCATTGGGATTTTCCCCTGGGGCCAACGTCCTGACTTTC.

J is TRBJ2-5 and V is TRBV5-4; D may correspond to TRBD1 or TRBD2 (6 bases each). V was cut by 1 base and J by 4 bases, with 23 bases left in between. Germline-derived CDR1 and CDR2 are SGHNT and YYREEE (reference sequence). This CDR3 has 18 amino acids. The CDR3 sequence: CASSLFGPGGPGGETQYF. For the CDR3, the DNA is TGTGCCAGCAGCTTGTTTGGGCCCGGGGGCCCCGGGGGAGAGACCCAGTACTTC.

This clonotype appeared many times. The V and J genes are TRBV29-1 and TRBJ1-2; TRBD1 matches 8 bases. The CDR3 is 13 residues long. V trimming: 6 bases; J trimming: 3 bases; junction bases outside the gene matches: 6. Per the germline V gene, CDR1 is SQVTM and CDR2 is ANQGSEA. As DNA, the CDR3 is TGCAGCGTCCAACAGGGGGATGACTATGGCTACACCTTC. Its protein product is CSVQQGDDYGYTF. Supplemented by reference TRBV29-1 and TRBJ1-2, the full variable domain reads SAVISQKPSRDICQRGTSLTIQCQVDSQVTMMFWYRQQPGQSLTLIATANQGSEATYESGFVIDKFPISRPNLTFSTLTVSNMSPEDSSIYLCSVQQGDDYGYTFGSGTRLTVV.

The chain joins TRBV18 to TRBJ1-4, with D maybe TRBD1 (5 bases). With 3 bases removed from V and 3 bases from J, the gap between germline ends came to 11 bases. This CDR3 is built from 15 residues. The germline V gene encodes CDR1 KGHSH and CDR2 LQKENI. The CDR3 nucleotides are TGTGCCAGCTCACCGGCGGCAGGGTCTAATGAAAAACTGTTTTTT. Its translation: CASSPAAGSNEKLFF.

The sample holds many counts of this clonotype. The rearrangement joins TRBV5-1 to TRBJ2-3; the D gene is possibly TRBD2 (6 bases). Germline V gives CDR1 SGHRS, CDR2 YFSETQ. The CDR3 has 15 residues. V shed 6 bases and J shed 4 bases, with 18 bases lying between them. CDR3 in amino acids: CASIEWGGIADTQYF. In DNA, the CDR3 is TGCGCCAGCATTGAGTGGGGCGGGATCGCAGATACGCAGTATTTT.

This clonotype was picked up many times. The genes are TRBV7-2 and TRBJ1-2, with 8 nucleotides matching TRBD1. V dropped 3 bases and J dropped 8; count of bases not matched to a gene: 5. CDR3 length: 13 amino acids. Germline assignment: CDR1 SGHTA and CDR2 FQGNSA. The chain's CDR3 is CASSLDRVGGYTF. DNA of the CDR3: TGTGCCAGCAGCTTGGACAGGGTGGGAGGCTACACCTTC.

There are a few counts of this clonotype. The chain has TRBV9 and TRBJ2-1, with 14 bases that match TRBD2. Looked up from germline, CDR1 is SGDLS and CDR2 is YYNGEE. V gave up 5 bases and J gave up 2 bases; unmatched junction bases: 3. This CDR3 region has 16 residues. CDR3 DNA sequence: TGTGCCAGCAGTGGGACTAGCGGGAGCCCCTACAATGAGCAGTTCTTC. It codes for CASSGTSGSPYNEQFF.

This clonotype was seen repeatedly, ten times or more. This chain uses TRBV9 with TRBJ1-6; D remains unclear. Germline lookup yields CDR1 SGDLS and CDR2 YYNGEE. This CDR3 is built from 15 residues. Deletions cut 0 bases from V and 7 bases from J, with 11 bases between. The CDR3, as DNA: TGTGCCAGCAGCGTAGGGGTATCTGTGAATTCACCCCTCCACTTT. This translates into CASSVGVSVNSPLHF.

The chain joins TRBV20-1 to TRBJ2-1; TRBD2 aligns across 7 bases. The CDR3 extends over 16 amino acids. The V and J ends lost 3 bases and 8 bases, in that order; junction bases with no gene match: 16. Germline V gene sequence: CDR1 DFQATT, CDR2 SNEGSKA (reference sequence). Here the CDR3 DNA reads TGCAGTGCTAGGTTGAGCGGGACCCACCTTTATGATGAGCAGTTCTTC. Translating gives CSARLSGTHLYDEQFF.

V gene TRBV30 combines with J gene TRBJ1-2, with D uncertain. With 0 bases removed from V and 8 bases from J, the gap between germline ends came to 16 bases. The length of the CDR3 is 14 residues. CDR1 is GTSNPN and CDR2 is SVGIG in the germline V gene (reference sequence). CDR3 sequence reads: CAWSVRGGSRGYTF. The CDR3 bases are TGTGCCTGGAGTGTACGAGGCGGGTCGAGGGGCTACACCTTC.

The chain employs TRBV7-6 and TRBJ2-1; tentative D call: TRBD1 (5 bases). There are 15 residues in the CDR3. With 5 bases removed from V and 0 bases from J, the gap between germline ends came to 11 bases. Germline loops: CDR1 SGHVS, CDR2 FNYEAQ. The CDR3 coding sequence is TGTGCCAGCAGCGTCACAGGTAGCTCCTACAATGAGCAGTTCTTC. Residues: CASSVTGSSYNEQFF.

The gene calls are TRBV7-9 and TRBJ1-2; unclear D gene. V shed 5 bases and J shed 3 bases, with 19 bases lying between them. The CDR3 length is 16 residues. CDR1 SEHNR and CDR2 FQNEAQ come from the germline V gene (reference sequence). CDR3 protein: CASSLPTITADYGYTF. In DNA form, the CDR3 reads TGTGCCAGCAGCCTTCCTACCATTACGGCAGACTATGGCTACACCTTC.

This clonotype was observed many times. The chain joins TRBV12-3 or TRBV12-4 to TRBJ2-2; 9 bases line up with TRBD1. The CDR3 runs to 14 residues. J gave up 9 bases and V 6 bases, and 8 bases lay outside the gene matches. The CDR3 sequence: CASRGTGRERELFF. The CDR3 DNA is TGTGCCAGCAGGGGGACAGGGAGGGAGAGGGAGCTGTTTTTT.

The chain has TRBV6-5 and TRBJ2-7, with 9 bases aligning to TRBD2. With 8 bases clipped from V and 2 bases from J, the junction kept 1 base outside the gene matches. Germline values: CDR1 MNHEY, CDR2 SVGAGI. This CDR3 has 12 residues. CDR3 coding DNA: TGTGCCAGCGGCGGGAGGGCCTACGAGCAGTACTTC. Its protein product is CASGGRAYEQYF.

This clonotype was picked up many times. The J gene is TRBJ2-1, the V gene TRBV6-5, with 10 bases identical to TRBD1. Germline assignment: CDR1 MNHEY and CDR2 SVGAGI. The V gene end was trimmed by 4 bases and the J gene end by 7 bases; junction bases not matched to a gene: 16. The CDR3 loop spans 18 amino acids. The CDR3 spells CASSSAGTGALFQNEQFF. For the CDR3, the DNA is TGTGCCAGCAGTTCAGCCGGGACAGGGGCCCTGTTTCAAAATGAGCAGTTCTTC.

This chain links TRBV19 with TRBJ1-2; maybe TRBD1 (6 bases). Per the germline V gene, CDR1 is LNHDA and CDR2 is SQIVND (reference sequence). This CDR3 contains 13 residues. V shed 11 bases and J shed 2 bases, with 15 bases lying between them. CDR3 in DNA: TGTGCCGGCTCAGGGGCTGCCAACTATGGCTACACCTTC. This sequence encodes CAGSGAANYGYTF.

The V gene is TRBV7-8, the J gene TRBJ2-5, with D perhaps TRBD1 (6 bases). V dropped 7 bases and J dropped 5 bases, with 14 bases sitting between them. CDR1 SGHVS and CDR2 FQNEAQ come from the germline V gene. There are 13 residues in the CDR3. The CDR3 bases are TGTGCCAGCACTCAGGGGCTACGGGAGACCCAGTACTTC. It encodes CASTQGLRETQYF.

The chain joins TRBV5-1 to TRBJ2-1, with 9 bases lining up with TRBD2. V gave up 0 bases and J gave up 6 bases; unmatched junction bases: 4. Germline values: CDR1 SGHRS, CDR2 YFSETQ. This CDR3 spans 15 amino acids. The CDR3 region has the DNA TGCGCCAGCAGCTTGGCAACTAGCGGGTTCAATGAGCAGTTCTTC. Protein sequence: CASSLATSGFNEQFF.

V gene TRBV5-5 combines with J gene TRBJ2-2; D is possibly TRBD1 (5 bases). CDR3 size: 17 residues. Germline CDR1 SGHKS, CDR2 YYEKEE (reference sequence). Deletions cut 4 bases from V and 0 bases from J, with 16 bases between. The CDR3 DNA is TGTGCCAGCAGCCCCCAGGGTATAAGTGCGAACACCGGGGAGCTGTTTTTT. It yields the protein CASSPQGISANTGELFF.